These 31 T cell receptor beta chains originate from one sample sequenced in a study of blood T cell repertoires in COVID-19. Profiled with immunoSEQ multiplex PCR; TCRdb holds only in-frame clones, not every one. Here the sample spans some 100,000 clones, around 88% being singletons. Sequencing was performed on peripheral blood. These receptors were obtained from a woman aged 65 to 85 with acute or convalescent COVID-19.

The chain recombines TRBV10-3 with TRBJ2-2; 13 bases fit TRBD2. V gave up 7 bases and J gave up 5 bases; unmatched junction bases: 1. The CDR3 sequence is 14 residues long. The V gene's germline CDR1 is ENHRY and CDR2 SYGVKD. The CDR3 sequence: CAIKTSGGTGELFF. In nucleotides, the CDR3 is TGTGCCATCAAGACTAGCGGGGGGACCGGGGAGCTGTTTTTT.

This chain links TRBV25-1 with TRBJ1-2; 11 nucleotides line up with TRBD1. The junction had 6 bases not matched to a gene; V was cut back by 2 bases and J by 1 base. The CDR3 extends over 17 amino acids. Germline lookup yields CDR1 MGHDK and CDR2 SYGVNS. The CDR3 DNA is TGTGCCAGCAGTGAAACCCGGACAGGGGGCTTTAACTATGGCTACACCTTC. It yields the protein CASSETRTGGFNYGYTF.

The CDR3 coding sequence is TGTGCCACCAGCATCGGGAAGAGCAATCAGCCCCAGCATTTT. It translates to CATSIGKSNQPQHF. The rearrangement joins TRBV15 to TRBJ1-5; D unresolved. Germline loops: CDR1 LNHNV, CDR2 YYDKDF (reference sequence). The CDR3 length is 14 residues. V was cut by 4 bases and J by 1 base, with 8 bases left in between.

V usage is TRBV19 and J usage is TRBJ2-1; 8 nucleotides line up with TRBD2. Trimming took 6 bases from V and 2 from J; bases not matched to a gene: 18. In germline, CDR1 is LNHDA, CDR2 SQIVND (reference sequence). The CDR3 contains 19 residues. CDR3 sequence: CASSRPTRLSGSPYNEQFF. CDR3 DNA sequence: TGTGCCAGTAGCAGACCCACGCGCCTAAGCGGGAGCCCCTACAATGAGCAGTTCTTC.

V is TRBV5-6 and J is TRBJ2-7; perhaps TRBD1 as D (6 bases). V was shortened by 5 bases and J by 3 bases, with 18 bases between the two germline ends. Germline V lookup: CDR1 SGHDT, CDR2 YYEEEE. The CDR3 loop spans 15 amino acids. Here the CDR3 DNA reads TGTGCCAGCAGTTCTCAGGACAGCGGAATCTACGAGCAGTACTTC. This sequence encodes CASSSQDSGIYEQYF.

The chain links TRBV9 to TRBJ2-1, with D tentatively TRBD2 (6 bases). The germline gives CDR1 SGDLS, CDR2 YYNGEE. The germline V and J ends were trimmed by 4 bases and 4 bases, with 21 bases remaining between them. The length of the CDR3 is 17 residues. CDR3 sequence (DNA): TGTGCCAGCAGCCCACGACTTGGAACGGGGAGGTACAATGAGCAGTTCTTC. Its protein is CASSPRLGTGRYNEQFF.

As DNA, the CDR3 is TGTGCCTGGGGTCCTGCCGTAGATGAGCAGTTCTTC. Its protein is CAWGPAVDEQFF. The chain has TRBV30 and TRBJ2-1; D is uncertain. This CDR3 has 12 amino acids. The V gene's germline CDR1 is GTSNPN and CDR2 SVGIG (reference sequence). With 5 bases removed from V and 8 bases from J, the gap between germline ends came to 13 bases. Using reference TRBV30 and TRBJ2-1 for the parts outside the CDR3, the full variable domain is SQTIHQWPATLVQPVGSPLSLECTVEGTSNPNLYWYRQAAGRGLQLLFYSVGIGQISSEVPQNLSASRPQDRQFILSSKKLLLSDSGFYLCAWGPAVDEQFFGPGTRLTVL.

The chain links TRBV19 to TRBJ2-5, with TRBD2 as a possible D gene (6 bases). The CDR3 is 13 residues long. The germline V and J ends were trimmed by 1 base and 7 bases, with 10 bases remaining between them. Looked up from germline, CDR1 is LNHDA and CDR2 is SQIVND (reference sequence). The CDR3 loop reads CASSIGDGGTQYF. The CDR3 DNA sequence: TGTGCCAGTAGTATAGGCGACGGGGGGACCCAGTACTTC.

This clone was found a few times. This sequence joins TRBV6-1 and TRBJ1-5, with TRBD1 matching 7 bases. The CDR3 runs 15 residues. Looked up from germline, CDR1 is MNHNS and CDR2 is SASEGT. V lost 2 bases, J lost 4 bases, and 5 bases stayed unmatched. CDR3 nucleotide sequence: TGTGCCAGCAGTGAAATGGGACAGACAAATCAGCCCCAGCATTTT. Translation gives CASSEMGQTNQPQHF.

V usage is TRBV9 and J usage is TRBJ1-3; a weak D match, TRBD1 (6 bases). The germline V and J ends were trimmed by 4 bases and 0 bases, with 17 bases remaining between them. This CDR3 region has 17 residues. Germline V lookup: CDR1 SGDLS, CDR2 YYNGEE. The chain's CDR3 is CASSQVGGQNSGNTIYF. DNA for the CDR3: TGTGCCAGCAGCCAGGTTGGGGGACAAAACTCTGGAAACACCATATATTTT.

The chain is built from TRBV6-5 and TRBJ1-1; D is possibly TRBD1 (6 bases). The length of the CDR3 is 14 residues. Germline CDR1 and CDR2: MNHEY and SVGAGI. Trimming pared 0 bases from V and 6 bases from J, leaving 11 bases between. The CDR3 DNA sequence: TGTGCCAGCAGTTACTCGCAGGGGTGGGCTGAAGCTTTCTTT. Its translation is CASSYSQGWAEAFF.

V and J are TRBV18 and TRBJ1-2, with TRBD1 matching over 8 bases. Germline CDR1 and CDR2: KGHSH and LQKENI. The V gene end was trimmed by 3 bases and the J gene end by 3 bases; junction bases not matched to a gene: 9. The CDR3 is made up of 16 amino acids. Written as DNA, the CDR3 is TGTGCCAGCTCACCCCTACCGGACAGGGCGGACTATGGCTACACCTTC. This sequence encodes CASSPLPDRADYGYTF.

This clone was seen just once. The V call is TRBV10-1, the J call TRBJ2-3, with a possible D match to TRBD1 (5 bases). V lost 3 bases, J lost 13 bases, and 17 bases lay in between. CDR3 length equals 13 residues. Looked up from germline, CDR1 is WNHNN and CDR2 is SYGVQD (reference sequence). The CDR3 DNA is TGCGCCAGCAGTGAAACCCGTCGACAGTCGGAGTATTTT. This gives the protein CASSETRRQSEYF.

The chain combines TRBV6-1 with TRBJ2-5; TRBD1 matches at 9 bases. CDR3 length: 17 amino acids. Germline CDR1 and CDR2: MNHNS and SASEGT. Trimming removed 3 bases from V and 6 bases from J; junction bases left unmatched: 14. CDR3 protein: CASSDPGTGRKIKTQYF. DNA for the CDR3: TGTGCCAGCAGTGATCCCGGGACAGGGAGAAAGATAAAGACCCAGTACTTC.

This clone has only a few counts. V is TRBV6-5 and J is TRBJ1-4, with TRBD1 identical over 9 bases. This CDR3 is 15 amino acids long. The J segment lost 5 bases and the V segment lost 6 bases, leaving 7 bases of the junction unmatched. Per germline, CDR1 MNHEY and CDR2 SVGAGI. The CDR3 sequence is CASSSWTGENEKLFF. The CDR3 nucleotides read TGTGCCAGCAGCTCTTGGACAGGGGAAAATGAAAAACTGTTTTTT.

The chain uses TRBV12-3 or TRBV12-4 and TRBJ2-7; D might be TRBD1 (6 bases). With 7 bases removed from V and 3 bases from J, the gap between germline ends came to 13 bases. The CDR3 is 13 amino acids. The CDR3 spells CASTRDTYYEQYF. In nucleotides, the CDR3 is TGTGCCAGCACCCGGGACACCTACTACGAGCAGTACTTC.

The chain carries TRBV15 and TRBJ2-1, with 8 nucleotides matching TRBD1. The CDR3 consists of 17 residues. Looked up from germline, CDR1 is LNHNV and CDR2 is YYDKDF (reference sequence). The ends lost 3 bases at V and 2 bases at J; junction bases unmatched: 9. The CDR3 sequence is CATSSLDQGAAYNEQFF. CDR3 nucleotide sequence: TGTGCCACCAGCAGTCTAGACCAGGGGGCAGCCTACAATGAGCAGTTCTTC.

This clone was detected a few times. The chain recombines TRBV6-5 with TRBJ2-7, with TRBD2 identical over 9 bases. In germline, CDR1 is MNHEY, CDR2 SVGAGI. This CDR3 contains 15 residues. J gave up 2 bases and V 2 bases, and 4 bases lay outside the gene matches. CDR3: CASSYGREGAYEQYF. The CDR3 DNA follows: TGTGCCAGCAGTTACGGGCGGGAGGGGGCCTACGAGCAGTACTTC.

This clone is a singleton in its sample. At the DNA level, this CDR3 is encoded by other sequences in the same sample as well. The J gene is TRBJ1-1, the V gene TRBV9; D is possibly TRBD1 (5 bases). CDR1 is SGDLS, CDR2 YYNGEE, per germline. The CDR3 has 13 residues. The V end lost 2 bases, the J end lost 1 base, and 6 bases lay between the germline ends. The CDR3 nucleotides are TGTGCCAGCAGCGTCCAGGGGAACACTGAAGCTTTCTTT. This translates into CASSVQGNTEAFF.

This clone appeared a single time. The chain has TRBV14 and TRBJ2-5; D possibly corresponds to TRBD1 (5 bases). Germline CDR1 SGHDN, CDR2 FVKESK. This CDR3 has 16 amino acids. Trimming removed 0 bases from V and 5 bases from J, with 16 bases in between. The CDR3 reads CASSQDGVAGYETQYF. The CDR3 DNA sequence: TGTGCCAGCAGCCAAGATGGGGTAGCAGGGTACGAGACCCAGTACTTC.

The chain is built from TRBV7-9 and TRBJ2-1; 8 nucleotides line up with TRBD1. The CDR3 loop spans 16 amino acids. Trimming cost V 7 bases and J 6 bases; bases outside gene matches: 14. Germline loops: CDR1 SEHNR, CDR2 FQNEAQ (reference sequence). For the CDR3, the DNA is TGTGCCAGCACCTTGGGGAGGACAGGGTTGAGCAATGAGCAGTTCTTC. Its translation is CASTLGRTGLSNEQFF.

The rearrangement links TRBV11-2 to TRBJ1-6; 10 bases line up with TRBD1. This CDR3 has 16 amino acids. The germline V gene encodes CDR1 SGHAT and CDR2 FQNNGV. J lost 6 bases, V lost 1 base, and 3 bases had no gene match. CDR3 protein: CASSLAWTGGNSPLHF. CDR3 nucleotides: TGTGCCAGCAGCTTAGCATGGACAGGGGGTAATTCACCCCTCCACTTT.

This clone was observed once. V usage is TRBV4-1 and J usage is TRBJ1-1; 7 nucleotides align to TRBD1. The CDR3 runs 14 residues. J gave up 4 bases and V 3 bases, and 5 bases lay outside the gene matches. The germline V gene has CDR1 MGHRA and CDR2 YSYEKL. CDR3 nucleotides: TGCGCCAGCAGCCAGGAGACAGGGCTCACTGAAGCTTTCTTT. Protein product: CASSQETGLTEAFF.

The chain is built from TRBV5-6 and TRBJ2-7, with 10 positions matching TRBD2. The CDR3 sequence is 15 residues long. Germline assignment: CDR1 SGHDT and CDR2 YYEEEE. The V and J ends lost 4 bases and 2 bases, in that order; junction bases with no gene match: 6. The CDR3 nucleotides are TGTGCCAGCAGCGCAGGACTAGCGGATGCCTACGAGCAGTACTTC. It translates to CASSAGLADAYEQYF.

V usage is TRBV28 and J usage is TRBJ1-5; 9 bases agree with TRBD1. V trimming: 8 bases; J trimming: 7 bases; junction bases outside the gene matches: 9. The CDR3 is 14 amino acids. Looked up from germline, CDR1 is MDHEN and CDR2 is SYDVKM. The DNA for the CDR3 is TGTGCCAGCCGGCCGGGACAGGGACACCAGCCCCAGCATTTT. Protein product: CASRPGQGHQPQHF.

There are a few counts of this clone. V and J are TRBV15 and TRBJ1-3; D is unclear. The CDR3 sequence is 13 residues long. The V and J ends lost 5 bases and 3 bases respectively, with 8 bases between them. Germline CDR1 reads LNHNV; CDR2 reads YYDKDF (reference sequence). CDR3 amino acids: CATSVPSGNTIYF. The CDR3 nucleotides read TGTGCCACCAGCGTACCTAGTGGAAACACCATATATTTT.

V is TRBV10-3 and J is TRBJ1-2; D ambiguous. The length of the CDR3 is 15 residues. CDR1 and CDR2 (germline): ENHRY, SYGVKD. Deletions cut 5 bases from V and 6 bases from J, with 19 bases between. CDR3 in DNA: TGTGCCATCAGTTGGCAGGCGCTGGCCGAAAATGGCTACACCTTC. Translation gives CAISWQALAENGYTF.

The chain carries TRBV5-6 and TRBJ1-1, with a weak D call TRBD1 (5 bases). The CDR3 loop spans 14 amino acids. V gave up 0 bases and J gave up 1 base, with 7 bases separating them. Germline CDR1 is SGHDT and CDR2 is YYEEEE. The chain's CDR3 is CASSLGGWNTEAFF. The CDR3 bases are TGTGCCAGCAGCTTGGGGGGCTGGAACACTGAAGCTTTCTTT.

The chain recombines TRBV28 with TRBJ2-5; D is ambiguous. Germline V gene sequence: CDR1 MDHEN, CDR2 SYDVKM. The CDR3 has 12 residues. With 6 bases removed from V and 1 base from J, the gap between germline ends came to 6 bases. DNA of the CDR3: TGTGCCAGCAGGTCCAGCCAAGAGACCCAGTACTTC. It encodes CASRSSQETQYF.

The chain's CDR3 is CASSPRQGGWPQHF. In DNA, the CDR3 is TGTGCCAGCAGTCCGAGACAGGGGGGGTGGCCCCAGCATTTT. The gene calls are TRBV28 and TRBJ1-5, with TRBD1 identical over 9 bases. Per germline, CDR1 MDHEN and CDR2 SYDVKM. V trimming: 5 bases; J trimming: 9 bases; junction bases outside the gene matches: 8. The CDR3 is made up of 14 amino acids.

The rearrangement uses TRBV19 and TRBJ2-4; D possibly corresponds to TRBD2 (5 bases). This CDR3 is 15 amino acids long. V was pared by 6 bases and J by 1 base, with 13 bases between. Germline V CDR1 and CDR2: LNHDA, SQIVND (reference sequence). The CDR3 sequence: CASRISGAAKNIQYF. DNA for the CDR3: TGTGCCAGTAGGATAAGCGGAGCGGCCAAAAACATTCAGTACTTC.